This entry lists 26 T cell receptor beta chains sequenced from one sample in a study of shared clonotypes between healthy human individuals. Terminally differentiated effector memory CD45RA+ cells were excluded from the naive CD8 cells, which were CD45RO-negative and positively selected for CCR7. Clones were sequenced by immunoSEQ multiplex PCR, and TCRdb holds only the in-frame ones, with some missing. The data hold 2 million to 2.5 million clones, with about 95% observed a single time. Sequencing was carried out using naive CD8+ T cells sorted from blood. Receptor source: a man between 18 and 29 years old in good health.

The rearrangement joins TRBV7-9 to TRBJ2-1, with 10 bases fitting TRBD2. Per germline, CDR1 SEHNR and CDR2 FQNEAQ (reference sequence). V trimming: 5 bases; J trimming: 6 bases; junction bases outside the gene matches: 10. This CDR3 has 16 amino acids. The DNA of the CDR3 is TGTGCCAGCAGCATATTAGCGGGGGGACCCCTCAATGAGCAGTTCTTC. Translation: CASSILAGGPLNEQFF.

CDR3 nucleotides: TGTGCCAGCAGTTACAGATACACAGATACGCAGTATTTT. Its protein is CASSYRYTDTQYF. The V gene is TRBV6-5, the J gene TRBJ2-3; D unresolved. Trimming removed 2 bases from V and 2 bases from J, with 5 bases in between. This CDR3 is 13 amino acids long. Germline-derived CDR1 and CDR2 are MNHEY and SVGAGI.

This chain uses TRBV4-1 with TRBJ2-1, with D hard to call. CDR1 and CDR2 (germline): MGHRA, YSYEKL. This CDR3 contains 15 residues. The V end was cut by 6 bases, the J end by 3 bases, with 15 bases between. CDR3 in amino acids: CASREIGDFYNEQFF. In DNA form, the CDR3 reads TGCGCCAGCAGGGAGATCGGTGACTTCTACAATGAGCAGTTCTTC.

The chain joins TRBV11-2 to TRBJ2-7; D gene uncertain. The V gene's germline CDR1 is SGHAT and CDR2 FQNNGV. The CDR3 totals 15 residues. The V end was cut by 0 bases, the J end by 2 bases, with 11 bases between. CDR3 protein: CASSLDNPLPYEQYF. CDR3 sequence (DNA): TGTGCCAGCAGCTTAGACAATCCTCTGCCCTACGAGCAGTACTTC.

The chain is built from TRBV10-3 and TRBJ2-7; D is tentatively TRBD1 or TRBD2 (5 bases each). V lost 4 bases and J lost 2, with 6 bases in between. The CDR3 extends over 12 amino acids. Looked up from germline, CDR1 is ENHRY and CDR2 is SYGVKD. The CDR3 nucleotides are TGTGCCATCAGTGGGGACGCCTACGAGCAGTACTTC. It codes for CAISGDAYEQYF.

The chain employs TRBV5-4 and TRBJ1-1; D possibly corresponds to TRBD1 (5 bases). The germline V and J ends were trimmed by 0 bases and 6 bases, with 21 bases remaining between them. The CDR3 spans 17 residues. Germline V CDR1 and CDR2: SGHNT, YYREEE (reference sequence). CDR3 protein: CASSLGNGASTGAEAFF. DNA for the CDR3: TGTGCCAGCAGCTTGGGCAACGGGGCTTCTACGGGGGCTGAAGCTTTCTTT.

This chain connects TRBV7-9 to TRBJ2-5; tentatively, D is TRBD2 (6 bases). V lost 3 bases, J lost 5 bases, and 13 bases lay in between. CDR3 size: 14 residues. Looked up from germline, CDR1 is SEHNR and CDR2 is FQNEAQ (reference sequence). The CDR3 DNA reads TGTGCCAGCAGCTTGGACCCGGGACTCGAGACCCAGTACTTC. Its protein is CASSLDPGLETQYF.

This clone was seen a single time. The CDR3 nucleotides read TGTGCCAGCAGCTTGGCAGGGACCGTGAACACTGAAGCTTTCTTT. This sequence encodes CASSLAGTVNTEAFF. V usage is TRBV13 and J usage is TRBJ1-1, with D possibly TRBD1 on 5 matching bases. Germline lookup yields CDR1 PRHDT and CDR2 FYEKMQ (reference sequence). Trimming removed 3 bases at V and 0 bases at J, with 11 bases between. This CDR3 contains 15 residues.

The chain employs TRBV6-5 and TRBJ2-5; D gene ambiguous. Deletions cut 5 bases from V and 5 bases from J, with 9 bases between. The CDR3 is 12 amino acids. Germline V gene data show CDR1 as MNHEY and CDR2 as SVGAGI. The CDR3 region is CASSTDTETQYF. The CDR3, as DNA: TGTGCCAGCAGTACCGACACGGAGACCCAGTACTTC.

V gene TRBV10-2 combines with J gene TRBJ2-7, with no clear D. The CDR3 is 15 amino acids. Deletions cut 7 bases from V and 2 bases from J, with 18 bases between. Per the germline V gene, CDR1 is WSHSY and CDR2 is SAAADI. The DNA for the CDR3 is TGCGCCAGCACTAAACCGGGCCCTTCTGCCTACGAGCAGTACTTC. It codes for CASTKPGPSAYEQYF.

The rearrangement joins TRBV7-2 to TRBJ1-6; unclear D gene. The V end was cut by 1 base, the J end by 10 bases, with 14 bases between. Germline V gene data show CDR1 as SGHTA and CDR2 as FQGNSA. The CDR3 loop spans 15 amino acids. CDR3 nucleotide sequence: TGTGCCAGCAGCTTAGGGTCCGGGTCTCGGTCACCCCTCCACTTT. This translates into CASSLGSGSRSPLHF.

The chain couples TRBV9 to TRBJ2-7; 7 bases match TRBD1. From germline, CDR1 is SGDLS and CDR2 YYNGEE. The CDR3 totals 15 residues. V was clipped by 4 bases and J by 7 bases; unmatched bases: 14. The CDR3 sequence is CASSQGKGAVWEQYF. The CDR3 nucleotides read TGTGCCAGCAGCCAGGGGAAGGGGGCCGTTTGGGAGCAGTACTTC.

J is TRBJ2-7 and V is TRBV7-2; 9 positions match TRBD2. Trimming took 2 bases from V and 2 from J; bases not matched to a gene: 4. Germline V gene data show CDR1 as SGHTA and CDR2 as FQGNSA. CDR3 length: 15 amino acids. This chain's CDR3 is CASSLNSGSPYEQYF. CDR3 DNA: TGTGCCAGCAGCTTAAATAGCGGGAGCCCCTACGAGCAGTACTTC.

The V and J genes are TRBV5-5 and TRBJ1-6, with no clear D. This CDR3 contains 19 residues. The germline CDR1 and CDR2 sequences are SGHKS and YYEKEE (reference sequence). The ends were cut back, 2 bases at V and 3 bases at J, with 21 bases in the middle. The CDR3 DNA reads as TGTGCCAGCAGCTTAAATGAATTGGGAGCTTATCTCTATAATTCACCCCTCCACTTT. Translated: CASSLNELGAYLYNSPLHF.

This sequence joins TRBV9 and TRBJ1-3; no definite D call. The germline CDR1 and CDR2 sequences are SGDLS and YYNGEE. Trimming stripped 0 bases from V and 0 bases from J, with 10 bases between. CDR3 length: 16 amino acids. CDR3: CASSVERGSSGNTIYF. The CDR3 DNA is TGTGCCAGCAGCGTAGAGAGAGGAAGCTCTGGAAACACCATATATTTT.

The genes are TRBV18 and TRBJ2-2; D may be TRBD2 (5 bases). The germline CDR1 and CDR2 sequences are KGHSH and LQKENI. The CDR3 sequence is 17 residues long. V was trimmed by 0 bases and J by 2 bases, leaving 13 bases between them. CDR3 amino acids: CASSPPSAGPNTGELFF. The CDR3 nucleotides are TGTGCCAGCTCACCACCGTCCGCGGGCCCAAACACCGGGGAGCTGTTTTTT.

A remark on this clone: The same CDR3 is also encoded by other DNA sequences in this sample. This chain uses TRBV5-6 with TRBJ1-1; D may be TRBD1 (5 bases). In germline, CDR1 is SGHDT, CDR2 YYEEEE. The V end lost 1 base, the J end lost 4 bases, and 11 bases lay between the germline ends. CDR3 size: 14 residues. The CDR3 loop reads CASSLRGGGTEAFF. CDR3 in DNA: TGTGCCAGCAGCTTGAGGGGTGGGGGCACTGAAGCTTTCTTT.

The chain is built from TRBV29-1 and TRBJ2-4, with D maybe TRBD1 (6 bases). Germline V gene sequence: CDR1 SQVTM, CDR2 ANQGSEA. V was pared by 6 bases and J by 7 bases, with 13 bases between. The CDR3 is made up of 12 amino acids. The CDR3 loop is CSVKKQGNIQYF. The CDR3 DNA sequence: TGCAGCGTCAAAAAACAGGGTAACATTCAGTACTTC. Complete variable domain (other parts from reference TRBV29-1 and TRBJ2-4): SAVISQKPSRDICQRGTSLTIQCQVDSQVTMMFWYRQQPGQSLTLIATANQGSEATYESGFVIDKFPISRPNLTFSTLTVSNMSPEDSSIYLCSVKKQGNIQYFGAGTRLSVL.

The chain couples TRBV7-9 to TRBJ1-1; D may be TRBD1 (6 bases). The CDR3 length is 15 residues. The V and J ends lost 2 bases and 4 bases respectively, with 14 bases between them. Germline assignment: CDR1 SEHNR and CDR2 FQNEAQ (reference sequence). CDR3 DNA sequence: TGTGCCAGCAGCTTAAGCCCGGGGGCGGGCACTGAAGCTTTCTTT. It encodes CASSLSPGAGTEAFF.

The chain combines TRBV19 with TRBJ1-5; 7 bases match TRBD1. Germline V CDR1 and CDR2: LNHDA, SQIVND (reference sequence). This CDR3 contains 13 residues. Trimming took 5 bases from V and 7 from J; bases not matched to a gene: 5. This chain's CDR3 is CASSLTGDQPQHF. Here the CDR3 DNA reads TGTGCCAGTAGTCTCACAGGGGACCAGCCCCAGCATTTT.

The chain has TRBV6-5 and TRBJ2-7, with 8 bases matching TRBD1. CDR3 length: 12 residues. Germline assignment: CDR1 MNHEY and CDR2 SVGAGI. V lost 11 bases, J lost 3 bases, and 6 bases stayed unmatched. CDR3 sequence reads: CAVRTGLYEQYF. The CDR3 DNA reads TGTGCCGTACGGACAGGGCTCTACGAGCAGTACTTC.

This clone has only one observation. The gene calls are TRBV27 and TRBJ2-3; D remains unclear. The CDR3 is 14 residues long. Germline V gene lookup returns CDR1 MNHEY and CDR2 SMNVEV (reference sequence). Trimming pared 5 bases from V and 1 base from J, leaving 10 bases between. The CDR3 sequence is CASSGPDRTDTQYF. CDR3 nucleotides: TGTGCCAGCAGTGGACCTGACCGCACAGATACGCAGTATTTT.

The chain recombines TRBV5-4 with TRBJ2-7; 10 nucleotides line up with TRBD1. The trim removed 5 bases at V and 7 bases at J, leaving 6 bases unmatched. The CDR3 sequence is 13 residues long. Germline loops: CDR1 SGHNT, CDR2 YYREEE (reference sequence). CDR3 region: CASREGQGVEQYF. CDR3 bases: TGTGCCAGCAGAGAAGGACAGGGGGTTGAGCAGTACTTC.

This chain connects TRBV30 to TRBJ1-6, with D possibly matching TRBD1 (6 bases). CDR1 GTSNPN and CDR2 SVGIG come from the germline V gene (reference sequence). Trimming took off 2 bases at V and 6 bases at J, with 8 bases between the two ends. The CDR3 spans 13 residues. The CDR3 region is CAWSLQGNSPLHF. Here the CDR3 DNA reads TGTGCCTGGAGTTTACAGGGTAATTCACCCCTCCACTTT. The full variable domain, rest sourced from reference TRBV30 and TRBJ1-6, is SQTIHQWPATLVQPVGSPLSLECTVEGTSNPNLYWYRQAAGRGLQLLFYSVGIGQISSEVPQNLSASRPQDRQFILSSKKLLLSDSGFYLCAWSLQGNSPLHFGNGTRLTVT.

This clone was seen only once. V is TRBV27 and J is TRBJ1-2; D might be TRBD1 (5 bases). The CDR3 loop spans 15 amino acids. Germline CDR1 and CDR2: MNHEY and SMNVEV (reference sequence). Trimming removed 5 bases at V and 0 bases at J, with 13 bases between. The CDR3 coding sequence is TGTGCCAGCAGTCCAACAGCGGGGGCTAACTATGGCTACACCTTC. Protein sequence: CASSPTAGANYGYTF.

In DNA, the CDR3 is TGTGCCAGCAGGGCCCCAGAGAACACTGAAGCTTTCTTT. Amino acids: CASRAPENTEAFF. V is TRBV6-5 and J is TRBJ1-1; D is undetermined. CDR1 MNHEY and CDR2 SVGAGI come from the germline V gene. V lost 6 bases, J lost 1 base, and 9 bases lay in between. The CDR3 has 13 residues.